One and the same sample provided the 24 T cell receptor beta chains below, sequenced in a study of CD8+ T cells in alopecia areata. Treatment noted: oral pan-JAK inhibitor, 5-10 mg twice daily. Sequencing relied on a cDNA template that was reverse transcribed from extracted RNA. Using immunoSEQ multiplex PCR, the repertoire was profiled, and TCRdb retains in-frame clones only, with some absent. This table has under 110,000 clones, almost 60% appearing once. The sequenced sample was CD8+ T cells sorted from blood, obtained at approximately week 56, from a patient treated with tofacitinib. The receptors shown here come from a human donor with alopecia areata.

The J gene is TRBJ1-4, the V gene TRBV2, with TRBD1 as a possible D gene (6 bases). The CDR3 length is 14 residues. The germline V and J ends were trimmed by 11 bases and 8 bases, with 21 bases remaining between them. Germline values: CDR1 SNHLY, CDR2 FYNNEI. CDR3 nucleotides: TGTGCCTCGGCAGGGACACTCATCCGGGAAAAACTGTTTTTT. This codes for CASAGTLIREKLFF.

The genes are TRBV13 and TRBJ2-1, with 15 bases fitting TRBD2. V dropped 5 bases and J dropped 8; count of bases not matched to a gene: 4. Germline V CDR1 and CDR2: PRHDT, FYEKMQ (reference sequence). The CDR3 covers 15 residues. Written as DNA, the CDR3 is TGTGCCAGCAGCCTCGGGACTAGCGGGGGGCATGAGCAGTTCTTC. Residues: CASSLGTSGGHEQFF.

This clone occurred a few times. CDR3 DNA sequence: TGTGCCAGCAGTCTCATGACTAGCGGGGGGGCCCGGGCAGATACGCAGTATTTT. Amino acids: CASSLMTSGGARADTQYF. V is TRBV27 and J is TRBJ2-3, with 14 bases matching TRBD2. The CDR3 length is 18 residues. V shed 5 bases and J 4 bases; nucleotides not matched to a gene: 11. In germline, CDR1 is MNHEY, CDR2 SMNVEV (reference sequence).

The chain couples TRBV5-6 to TRBJ2-1; D remains unclear. V gave up 0 bases and J gave up 7 bases, with 5 bases separating them. Germline values: CDR1 SGHDT, CDR2 YYEEEE. The CDR3 is made up of 12 amino acids. The CDR3 spells CASSLVTNEQFF. CDR3 nucleotide sequence: TGTGCCAGCAGCTTGGTGACAAATGAGCAGTTCTTC. Complete variable domain (other parts from reference TRBV5-6 and TRBJ2-1): DAGVTQSPTHLIKTRGQQVTLRCSPKSGHDTVSWYQQALGQGPQFIFQYYEEEERQRGNFPDRFSGHQFPNYSSELNVNALLLGDSALYLCASSLVTNEQFFGPGTRLTVL.

J is TRBJ1-2 and V is TRBV12-5, with unresolved D. This CDR3 has 15 residues. V was clipped by 5 bases and J by 4 bases, with 17 bases between them. The germline gives CDR1 LGHNT, CDR2 FRNRAP. CDR3 sequence: CASGLRGLELYGYTF. The DNA of the CDR3 is TGTGCTAGTGGTCTTCGCGGCCTTGAACTCTATGGCTACACCTTC.

V usage is TRBV19 and J usage is TRBJ2-1; 7 nucleotides align to TRBD1. The CDR3 contains 14 residues. Looked up from germline, CDR1 is LNHDA and CDR2 is SQIVND (reference sequence). Trimming cost V 3 bases and J 12 bases; bases outside gene matches: 11. CDR3 sequence: CASSMGTVPKGQFF. CDR3 sequence (DNA): TGTGCCAGTAGTATGGGGACAGTCCCCAAAGGGCAGTTCTTC.

This clone was seen many times. The V and J genes are TRBV5-4 and TRBJ1-2; D is unclear. Germline assignment: CDR1 SGHNT and CDR2 YYREEE (reference sequence). V was shortened by 2 bases and J by 3 bases, with 11 bases between the two germline ends. The CDR3 consists of 14 residues. CDR3 DNA: TGTGCCAGCAGCTTTGTCATACCATACTATGGCTACACCTTC. Encoded protein: CASSFVIPYYGYTF.

The chain has TRBV5-1 and TRBJ2-3, with 14 bases that match TRBD2. The trim removed 2 bases at V and 0 bases at J, leaving 5 bases unmatched. The CDR3 has 18 residues. The germline V gene has CDR1 SGHRS and CDR2 YFSETQ. CDR3 DNA: TGCGCCAGCAGCTTCGTGGGACTAGCGGGGGATAGCACAGATACGCAGTATTTT. This encodes CASSFVGLAGDSTDTQYF. Looking up the rest from reference TRBV5-1 and TRBJ2-3 gives the full variable domain: KAGVTQTPRYLIKTRGQQVTLSCSPISGHRSVSWYQQTPGQGLQFLFEYFSETQRNKGNFPGRFSGRQFSNSRSEMNVSTLELGDSALYLCASSFVGLAGDSTDTQYFGPGTRLTVL.

The chain recombines TRBV15 with TRBJ2-3; D is undetermined. V was clipped by 0 bases and J by 0 bases, with 16 bases between them. Germline loops: CDR1 LNHNV, CDR2 YYDKDF (reference sequence). This CDR3 has 18 residues. The CDR3, as DNA: TGTGCCACCAGCAGAGAGGATAAACAGCTTCTTAGCACAGATACGCAGTATTTT. This encodes CATSREDKQLLSTDTQYF.

V and J are TRBV19 and TRBJ1-1; D uncertain. V shed 5 bases and J shed 4 bases, with 11 bases lying between them. This CDR3 has 13 residues. Germline lookup yields CDR1 LNHDA and CDR2 SQIVND (reference sequence). CDR3 sequence reads: CASSWSGGTEAFF. The CDR3, as DNA: TGTGCCAGTAGTTGGAGTGGAGGCACTGAAGCTTTCTTT.

The V gene is TRBV9, the J gene TRBJ2-3, with 10 bases lining up with TRBD1. This CDR3 is built from 15 residues. V shed 4 bases, J shed 4 bases, and the junction held 6 bases outside the gene matches. The germline CDR1 and CDR2 sequences are SGDLS and YYNGEE. The CDR3 is CASSPSGTGADTQYF. The CDR3 DNA follows: TGTGCCAGCAGCCCTAGTGGGACAGGGGCAGATACGCAGTATTTT.

V and J are TRBV10-3 and TRBJ2-5; D gene ambiguous. The V gene lost 0 bases and the J gene lost 5 bases, with 10 bases spanning the gap. The CDR3 totals 14 residues. Germline-derived CDR1 and CDR2 are ENHRY and SYGVKD. DNA for the CDR3: TGTGCCATCAGTGAGTCCCCGGTCGAGGAGACCCAGTACTTC. Translating gives CAISESPVEETQYF.

The V gene is TRBV30, the J gene TRBJ2-1; 9 nucleotides agree with TRBD1. Trimming at V came to 2 bases and at J to 7 bases, leaving 6 bases not matched to a gene. CDR3 size: 14 residues. Germline CDR1 GTSNPN, CDR2 SVGIG (reference sequence). The CDR3 DNA is TGTGCCTGGAGTTCGGGACAGGGATGGAATGAGCAGTTCTTC. It specifies CAWSSGQGWNEQFF.

This clone was seen more than once but under ten times. The rearrangement uses TRBV5-1 and TRBJ2-7; 7 nucleotides align to TRBD2. V was clipped by 5 bases and J by 2 bases; unmatched bases: 4. The germline CDR1 and CDR2 sequences are SGHRS and YFSETQ. CDR3 length: 13 amino acids. CDR3 sequence (DNA): TGCGCCAGCAGTTCAGCGGGGACCTACGAGCAGTACTTC. Its protein product is CASSSAGTYEQYF.

This clone came up a few times. The rearrangement links TRBV29-1 to TRBJ1-2; maybe TRBD1 (6 bases). Trimming removed 6 bases from V and 4 bases from J, with 15 bases in between. CDR3 length: 13 residues. From germline, CDR1 is SQVTM and CDR2 ANQGSEA. In DNA form, the CDR3 reads TGCAGCGTGCAAGAGTCAGGGGTCTATGGCTACACCTTC. This gives the protein CSVQESGVYGYTF.

This clone was seen more than once but under ten times. This chain connects TRBV15 to TRBJ1-3, with D possibly TRBD1 on 5 matching bases. The V and J ends lost 3 bases and 2 bases respectively, with 8 bases between them. Per the germline V gene, CDR1 is LNHNV and CDR2 is YYDKDF (reference sequence). The CDR3 consists of 14 residues. Here the CDR3 reads CATSRGEAGNTIYF. The CDR3 DNA follows: TGTGCCACCAGCAGGGGGGAAGCTGGAAACACCATATATTTT.

This chain joins TRBV29-1 and TRBJ2-7; D possibly corresponds to TRBD2 (5 bases). The V and J ends lost 7 bases and 2 bases respectively, with 12 bases between them. This CDR3 region has 12 residues. Germline CDR1 is SQVTM and CDR2 is ANQGSEA. The CDR3 sequence is CSATGITYEQYF. CDR3 DNA: TGCAGCGCCACCGGGATAACCTACGAGCAGTACTTC.

This clone appeared a few times. This rearrangement joins TRBV9 to TRBJ2-1; TRBD1 or TRBD2 may be the D gene (6 bases each). There are 16 residues in the CDR3. V was pared by 3 bases and J by 1 base, with 14 bases between. Germline values: CDR1 SGDLS, CDR2 YYNGEE. The CDR3 DNA follows: TGTGCCAGCAGCGGAAGGGGGGACCGTTCCTACAATGAGCAGTTCTTC. Its translation: CASSGRGDRSYNEQFF.

V is TRBV6-1 and J is TRBJ2-5, with D tentatively TRBD1 or TRBD2 (5 bases each). Germline V lookup: CDR1 MNHNS, CDR2 SASEGT. CDR3 length: 14 amino acids. V was cut by 2 bases and J by 1 base, with 8 bases left in between. CDR3 amino acids: CASSEYGGQETQYF. The CDR3 nucleotides are TGTGCCAGCAGTGAATATGGGGGCCAAGAGACCCAGTACTTC.

The V gene is TRBV30, the J gene TRBJ1-2; no clear D. Looked up from germline, CDR1 is GTSNPN and CDR2 is SVGIG (reference sequence). Trimming removed 8 bases from V and 4 bases from J, with 11 bases in between. This CDR3 contains 11 residues. In nucleotides, the CDR3 is TGTGCCGGGTTGGAGGCCTATGGCTACACCTTC. Protein sequence: CAGLEAYGYTF.

The chain is built from TRBV19 and TRBJ2-1; D call uncertain. The germline V and J ends were trimmed by 4 bases and 5 bases, with 12 bases remaining between them. The CDR3 consists of 14 residues. Germline CDR1 and CDR2: LNHDA and SQIVND (reference sequence). The CDR3 DNA reads TGTGCCAGTAGTAGTGGGATATACGACAATGAGCAGTTCTTC. Its protein product is CASSSGIYDNEQFF.

The J gene is TRBJ2-1, the V gene TRBV14; perhaps TRBD1 as D (7 bases). From germline, CDR1 is SGHDN and CDR2 FVKESK. V lost 3 bases, J lost 8 bases, and 14 bases lay in between. The CDR3 consists of 14 residues. CDR3 in DNA: TGTGCCAGCAGCCAGGCCACAGGGGACTATGAGCAGTTCTTC. Protein product: CASSQATGDYEQFF.

The chain joins TRBV7-9 to TRBJ2-1, with no clear D. This CDR3 is built from 13 residues. With 1 base removed from V and 10 bases from J, the gap between germline ends came to 11 bases. CDR1 SEHNR and CDR2 FQNEAQ come from the germline V gene (reference sequence). CDR3 nucleotides: TGTGCCAGCAGCTTAGGCCCCCCGGACGAGCAGTTCTTC. Amino acids: CASSLGPPDEQFF.

This clone was seen only a few times. This chain joins TRBV5-1 and TRBJ1-1; TRBD1 matches 9 bases. This CDR3 is built from 17 residues. Germline loops: CDR1 SGHRS, CDR2 YFSETQ. V shed 0 bases and J 5 bases; nucleotides not matched to a gene: 11. The CDR3 sequence: CASSLGVGTGLWTEAFF. The CDR3 DNA is TGCGCCAGCAGCTTGGGTGTTGGGACAGGGTTGTGGACTGAAGCTTTCTTT.